This T cell receptor beta chain was observed in a study of low-dose radiotherapy and immunotherapy resistance in tumors. Study background: Per fraction, Cohort 2 was given 1 Gy every two weeks, accumulating a total of 13 Gy over 26 weeks. The drug cyclophosphamide was given into a vein at 200 mg/m2 every two weeks, one day before radiation and immunotherapy. Oral aspirin 300 mg was taken by patients daily for four cycles from cycle 1 day 1.

This clonotype has a count of ten or more. Germline V gene lookup returns CDR1 MNHEY and CDR2 SVGEGT. This CDR3 contains 13 residues. V lost 10 bases and J lost 7, with 19 bases in between. Time point: after trial treatment. The treatment here: LDRT plus nivolumab, ipilimumab, low-dose cyclophosphamide and aspirin (RACIN trial). The therapy administered to donors comprised nivolumab, ipilimumab, aspirin, low-dose cyclophosphamide and low-dose radiotherapy. TRAV- and TRBV-specific primers were used for first-strand cDNA, which covered alpha and beta chains. Both a constant-region primer and a V-primer adapter served to amplify TCRs across about 20 PCR cycles. A single record per CDR3 protein comes from TCRdb applying MiXCR to the reads. Of approximately 100,000 distinct CDR3 sequences listed, 20% to 25% are singletons.

The chain links TRBV6-2 or TRBV6-3 to TRBJ2-5, with a possible D match to TRBD2 (6 bases). This clonotype was obtained from a male donor with prostate cancer. The material was PBMCs, obtained after low-dose radiotherapy plus immunotherapy. CDR3 protein: CATQAGNPGTQYF. CDR3 coding DNA: TGTGCCACCCAGGCGGGAAACCCGGGGACCCAGTACTTC.